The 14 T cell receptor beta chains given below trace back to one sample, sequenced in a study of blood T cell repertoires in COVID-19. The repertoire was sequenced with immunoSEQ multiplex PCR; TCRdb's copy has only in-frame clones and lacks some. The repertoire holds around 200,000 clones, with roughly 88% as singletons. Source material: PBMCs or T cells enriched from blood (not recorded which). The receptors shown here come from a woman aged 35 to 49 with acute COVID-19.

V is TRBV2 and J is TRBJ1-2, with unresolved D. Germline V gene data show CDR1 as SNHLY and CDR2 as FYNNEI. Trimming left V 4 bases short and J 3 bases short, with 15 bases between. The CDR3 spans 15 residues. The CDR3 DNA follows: TGTGCCAGCAGTGCGGAAACAGCTAATTACTATGGCTACACCTTC. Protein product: CASSAETANYYGYTF.

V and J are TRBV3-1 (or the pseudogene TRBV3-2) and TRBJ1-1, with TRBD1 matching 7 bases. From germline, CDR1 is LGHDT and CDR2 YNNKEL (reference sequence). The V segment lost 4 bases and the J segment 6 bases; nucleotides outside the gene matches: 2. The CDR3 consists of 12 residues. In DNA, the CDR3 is TGTGCCAGCAGCCGACAGGGTTCTGAAGCTTTCTTT. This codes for CASSRQGSEAFF.

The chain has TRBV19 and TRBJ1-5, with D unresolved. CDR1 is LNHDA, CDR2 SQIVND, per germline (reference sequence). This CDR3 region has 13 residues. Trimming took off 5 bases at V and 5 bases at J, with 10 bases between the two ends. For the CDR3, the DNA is TGTGCCAGTAGTGTCAGGCACGATCAGCCCCAGCATTTT. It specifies CASSVRHDQPQHF. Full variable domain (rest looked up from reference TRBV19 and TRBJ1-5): DGGITQSPKYLFRKEGQNVTLSCEQNLNHDAMYWYRQDPGQGLRLIYYSQIVNDFQKGDIAEGYSVSREKKESFPLTVTSAQKNPTAFYLCASSVRHDQPQHFGDGTRLSIL.

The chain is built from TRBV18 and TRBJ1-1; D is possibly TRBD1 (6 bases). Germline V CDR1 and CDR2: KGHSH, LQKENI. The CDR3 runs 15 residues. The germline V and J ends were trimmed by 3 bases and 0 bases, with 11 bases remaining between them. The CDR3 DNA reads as TGTGCCAGCTCACCTGTGGACAGTTTGAACACTGAAGCTTTCTTT. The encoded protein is CASSPVDSLNTEAFF. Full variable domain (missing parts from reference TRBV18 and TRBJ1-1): NAGVMQNPRHLVRRRGQEARLRCSPMKGHSHVYWYRQLPEEGLKFMVYLQKENIIDESGMPKERFSAEFPKEGPSILRIQQVVRGDSAAYFCASSPVDSLNTEAFFGQGTRLTVV.

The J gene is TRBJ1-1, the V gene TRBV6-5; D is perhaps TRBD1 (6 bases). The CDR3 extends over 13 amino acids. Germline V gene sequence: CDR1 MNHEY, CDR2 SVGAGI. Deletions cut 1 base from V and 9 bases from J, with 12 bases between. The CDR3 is CASSYLGAKQAFF. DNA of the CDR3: TGTGCCAGCAGTTACTTGGGGGCGAAGCAAGCTTTCTTT.

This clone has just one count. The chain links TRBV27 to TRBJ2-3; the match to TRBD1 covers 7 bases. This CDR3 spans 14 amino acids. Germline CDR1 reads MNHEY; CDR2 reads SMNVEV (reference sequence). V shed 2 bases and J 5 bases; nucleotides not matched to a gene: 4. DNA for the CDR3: TGTGCCAGCAGTTTAATGAGGGGGCTAGATACGCAGTATTTT. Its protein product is CASSLMRGLDTQYF.

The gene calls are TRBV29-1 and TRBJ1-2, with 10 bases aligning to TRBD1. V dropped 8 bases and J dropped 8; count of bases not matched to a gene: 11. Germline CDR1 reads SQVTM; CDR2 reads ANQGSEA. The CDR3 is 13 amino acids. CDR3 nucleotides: TGCAGCCTTACCGGGACAGGGGTATCCGGCTACACCTTC. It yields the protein CSLTGTGVSGYTF. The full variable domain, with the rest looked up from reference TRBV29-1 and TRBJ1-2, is SAVISQKPSRDICQRGTSLTIQCQVDSQVTMMFWYRQQPGQSLTLIATANQGSEATYESGFVIDKFPISRPNLTFSTLTVSNMSPEDSSIYLCSLTGTGVSGYTFGSGTRLTVV.

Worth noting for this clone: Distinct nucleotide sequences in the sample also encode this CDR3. CDR3 DNA sequence: TGTGCCAGCAGCCAAACAGGGAACTATGGCTACACCTTC. It translates to CASSQTGNYGYTF. The chain has TRBV28 and TRBJ1-2, with D maybe TRBD1 (6 bases). Germline CDR1 and CDR2: MDHEN and SYDVKM. This CDR3 is 13 amino acids long. The germline V and J ends were trimmed by 6 bases and 2 bases, with 10 bases remaining between them.

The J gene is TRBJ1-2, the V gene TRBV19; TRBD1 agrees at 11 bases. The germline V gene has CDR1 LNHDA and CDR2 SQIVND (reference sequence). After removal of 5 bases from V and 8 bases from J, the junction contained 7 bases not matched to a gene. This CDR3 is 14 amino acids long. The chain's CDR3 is CASSFGTGGAGYTF. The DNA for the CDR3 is TGTGCCAGTAGTTTCGGGACAGGGGGTGCCGGCTACACCTTC.

The DNA for the CDR3 is TGTGCCAGTAGCCCCGCCGGGACAGGGAACACTGAAGCTTTCTTT. Its translation: CASSPAGTGNTEAFF. The rearrangement uses TRBV19 and TRBJ1-1, with 8 bases matching TRBD1. CDR3 length: 15 residues. V lost 6 bases and J lost 1; bases outside the gene matches: 7. CDR1 LNHDA and CDR2 SQIVND come from the germline V gene (reference sequence).

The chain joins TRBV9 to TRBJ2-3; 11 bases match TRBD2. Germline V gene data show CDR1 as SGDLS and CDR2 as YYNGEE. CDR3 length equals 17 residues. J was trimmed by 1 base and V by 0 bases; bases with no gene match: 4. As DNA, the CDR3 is TGTGCCAGCAGCGTAGAAGCTAGCGGGGGGCGCACAGATACGCAGTATTTT. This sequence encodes CASSVEASGGRTDTQYF.

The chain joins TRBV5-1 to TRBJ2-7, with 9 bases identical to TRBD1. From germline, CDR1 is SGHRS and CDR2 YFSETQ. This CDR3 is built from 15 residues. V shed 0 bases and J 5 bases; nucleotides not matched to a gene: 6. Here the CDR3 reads CASSLAGQGFDEQYF. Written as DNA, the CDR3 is TGCGCCAGCAGCTTGGCGGGACAGGGTTTCGACGAGCAGTACTTC.

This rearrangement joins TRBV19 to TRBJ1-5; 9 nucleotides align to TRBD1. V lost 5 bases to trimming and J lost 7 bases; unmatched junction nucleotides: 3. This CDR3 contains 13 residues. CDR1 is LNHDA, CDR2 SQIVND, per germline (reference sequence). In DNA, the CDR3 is TGTGCCAGTAGTCCGGACAGGGGACAGCCCCAGCATTTT. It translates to CASSPDRGQPQHF.

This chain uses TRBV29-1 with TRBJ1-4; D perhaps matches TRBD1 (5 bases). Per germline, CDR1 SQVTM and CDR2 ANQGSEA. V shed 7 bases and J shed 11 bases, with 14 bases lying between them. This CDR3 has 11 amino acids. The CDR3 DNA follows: TGCAGCGCCCGACAGATGGAGAAACTGTTTTTT. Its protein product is CSARQMEKLFF.